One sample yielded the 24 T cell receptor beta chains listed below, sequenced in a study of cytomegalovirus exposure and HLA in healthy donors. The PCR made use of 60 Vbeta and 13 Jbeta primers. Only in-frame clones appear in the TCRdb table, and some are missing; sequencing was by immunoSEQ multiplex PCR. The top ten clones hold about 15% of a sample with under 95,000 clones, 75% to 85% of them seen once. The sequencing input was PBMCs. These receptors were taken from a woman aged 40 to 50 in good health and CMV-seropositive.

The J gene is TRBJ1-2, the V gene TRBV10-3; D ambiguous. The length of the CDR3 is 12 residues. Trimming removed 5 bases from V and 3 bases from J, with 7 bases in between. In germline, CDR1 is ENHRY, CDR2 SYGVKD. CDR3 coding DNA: TGTGCCATCAGTCCAGGCGACTATGGCTACACCTTC. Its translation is CAISPGDYGYTF.

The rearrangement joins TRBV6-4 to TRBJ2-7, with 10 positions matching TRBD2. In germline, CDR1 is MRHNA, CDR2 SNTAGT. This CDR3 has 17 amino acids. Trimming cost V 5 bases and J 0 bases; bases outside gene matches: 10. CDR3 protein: CASSQKSRTSGSYEQYF. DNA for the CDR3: TGTGCCAGCAGTCAAAAGAGCCGGACTAGCGGCTCCTACGAGCAGTACTTC.

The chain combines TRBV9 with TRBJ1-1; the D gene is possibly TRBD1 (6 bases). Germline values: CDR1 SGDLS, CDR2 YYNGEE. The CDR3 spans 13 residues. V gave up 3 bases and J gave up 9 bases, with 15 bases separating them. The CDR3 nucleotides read TGTGCCAGCAGCGGCCGACCGGGGGGGCAAGCTTTCTTT. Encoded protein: CASSGRPGGQAFF.

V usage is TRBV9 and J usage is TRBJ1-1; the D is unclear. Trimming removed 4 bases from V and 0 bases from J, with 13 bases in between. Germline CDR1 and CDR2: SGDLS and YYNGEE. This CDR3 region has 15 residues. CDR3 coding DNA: TGTGCCAGCAGCCCCCGTGAGGGTATGAACACTGAAGCTTTCTTT. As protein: CASSPREGMNTEAFF.

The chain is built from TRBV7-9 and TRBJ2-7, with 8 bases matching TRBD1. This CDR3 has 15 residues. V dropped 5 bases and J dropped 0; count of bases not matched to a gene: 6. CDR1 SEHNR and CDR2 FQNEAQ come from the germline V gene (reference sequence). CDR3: CASSPWTGSSYEQYF. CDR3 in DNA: TGTGCCAGCAGCCCCTGGACAGGGAGCTCCTACGAGCAGTACTTC.

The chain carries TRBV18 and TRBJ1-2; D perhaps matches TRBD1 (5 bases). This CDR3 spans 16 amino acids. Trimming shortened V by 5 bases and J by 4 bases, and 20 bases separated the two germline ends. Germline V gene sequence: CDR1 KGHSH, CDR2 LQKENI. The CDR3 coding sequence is TGTGCCAGCTCAGCCCCGCAGGGAGGCGCCATCTATGGCTACACCTTC. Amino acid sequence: CASSAPQGGAIYGYTF.

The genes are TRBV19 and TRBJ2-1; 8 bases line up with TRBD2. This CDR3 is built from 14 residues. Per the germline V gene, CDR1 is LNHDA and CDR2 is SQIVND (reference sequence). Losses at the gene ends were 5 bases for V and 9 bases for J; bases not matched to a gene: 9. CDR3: CASSHWTSTSEQFF. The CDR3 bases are TGTGCCAGTAGTCACTGGACTAGCACCAGTGAGCAGTTCTTC.

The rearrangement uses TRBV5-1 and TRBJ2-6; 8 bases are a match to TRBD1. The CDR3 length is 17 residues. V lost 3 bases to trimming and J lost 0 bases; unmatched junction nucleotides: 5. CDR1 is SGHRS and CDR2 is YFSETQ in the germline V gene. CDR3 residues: CASSSGTGSSGANVLTF. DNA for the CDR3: TGCGCCAGCAGCTCAGGGACAGGCAGCTCTGGGGCCAACGTCCTGACTTTC.

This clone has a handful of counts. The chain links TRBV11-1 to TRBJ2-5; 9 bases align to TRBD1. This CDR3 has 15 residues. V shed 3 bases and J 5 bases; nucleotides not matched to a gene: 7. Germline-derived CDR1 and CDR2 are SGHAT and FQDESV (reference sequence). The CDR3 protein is CASSFGTGRVETQYF. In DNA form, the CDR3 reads TGTGCCAGCAGCTTCGGGACAGGGCGGGTGGAGACCCAGTACTTC.

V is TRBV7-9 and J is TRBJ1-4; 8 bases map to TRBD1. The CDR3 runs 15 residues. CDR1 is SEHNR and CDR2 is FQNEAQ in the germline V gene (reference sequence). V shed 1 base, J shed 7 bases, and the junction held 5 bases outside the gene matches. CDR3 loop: CASSLGGTGTEKLFF. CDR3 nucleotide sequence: TGTGCCAGCAGCTTAGGGGGGACAGGTACTGAAAAACTGTTTTTT.

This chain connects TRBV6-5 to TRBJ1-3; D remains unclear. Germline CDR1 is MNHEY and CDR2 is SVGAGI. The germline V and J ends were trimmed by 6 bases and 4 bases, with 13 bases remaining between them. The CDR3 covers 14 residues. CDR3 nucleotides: TGTGCCAGCAGACTCGGAGGGTCCGGAAACACCATATATTTT. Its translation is CASRLGGSGNTIYF.

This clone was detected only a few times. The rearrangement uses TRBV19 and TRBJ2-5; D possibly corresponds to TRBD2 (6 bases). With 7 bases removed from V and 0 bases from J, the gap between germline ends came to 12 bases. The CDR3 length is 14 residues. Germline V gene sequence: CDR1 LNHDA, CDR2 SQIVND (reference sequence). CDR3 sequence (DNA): TGTGCCAGTAAGGTAGCGGTGTACCAAGAGACCCAGTACTTC. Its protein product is CASKVAVYQETQYF.

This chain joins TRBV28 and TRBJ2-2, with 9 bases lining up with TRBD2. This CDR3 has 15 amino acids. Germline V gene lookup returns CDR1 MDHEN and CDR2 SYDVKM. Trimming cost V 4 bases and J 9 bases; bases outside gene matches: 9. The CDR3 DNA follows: TGTGCCAGCAGTTGGGGTAGACTAGCGGAGAGGGAGCTGTTTTTT. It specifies CASSWGRLAERELFF.

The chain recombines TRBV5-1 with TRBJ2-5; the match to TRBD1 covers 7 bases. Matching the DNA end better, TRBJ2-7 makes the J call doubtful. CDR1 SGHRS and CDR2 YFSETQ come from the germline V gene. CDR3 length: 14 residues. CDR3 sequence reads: CASSRSGQVYEQYF. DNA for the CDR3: TGCGCCAGCAGCCGATCCGGACAGGTCTACGAGCAGTACTTC.

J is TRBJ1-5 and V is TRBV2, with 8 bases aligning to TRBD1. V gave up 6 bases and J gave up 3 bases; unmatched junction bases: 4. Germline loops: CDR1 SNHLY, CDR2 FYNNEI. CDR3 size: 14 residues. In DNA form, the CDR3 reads TGTGCCAGCAGGGGACAGGCAGACAATCAGCCCCAGCATTTT. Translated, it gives CASRGQADNQPQHF. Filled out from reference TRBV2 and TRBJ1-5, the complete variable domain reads EPEVTQTPSHQVTQMGQEVILRCVPISNHLYFYWYRQILGQKVEFLVSFYNNEISEKSEIFDDQFSVERPDGSNFTLKIRSTKLEDSAMYFCASRGQADNQPQHFGDGTRLSIL.

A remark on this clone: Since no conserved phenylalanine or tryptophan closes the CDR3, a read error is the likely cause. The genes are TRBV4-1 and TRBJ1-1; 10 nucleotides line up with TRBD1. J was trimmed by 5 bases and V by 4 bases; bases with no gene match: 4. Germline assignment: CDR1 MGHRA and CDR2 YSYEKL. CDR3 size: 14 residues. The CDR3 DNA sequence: TGCGCCAGCAGCCTGGACAGGGGGGGAACTGAAGCTTTCCTT. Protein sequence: CASSLDRGGTEAFL.

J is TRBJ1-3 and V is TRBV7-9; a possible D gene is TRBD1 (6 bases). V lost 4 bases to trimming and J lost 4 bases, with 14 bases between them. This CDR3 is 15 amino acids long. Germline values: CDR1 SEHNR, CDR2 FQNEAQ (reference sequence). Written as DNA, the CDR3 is TGTGCCAGCAGCTCAATTACAGGGCGCGGAAACACCATATATTTT. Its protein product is CASSSITGRGNTIYF.

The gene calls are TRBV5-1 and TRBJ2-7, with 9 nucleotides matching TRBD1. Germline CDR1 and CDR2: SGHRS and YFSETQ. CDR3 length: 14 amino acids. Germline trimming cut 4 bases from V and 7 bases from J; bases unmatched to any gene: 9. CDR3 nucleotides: TGCGCCAGCAGCGGACACAGGGGGCGTCGAGAGCAGTACTTC. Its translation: CASSGHRGRREQYF.

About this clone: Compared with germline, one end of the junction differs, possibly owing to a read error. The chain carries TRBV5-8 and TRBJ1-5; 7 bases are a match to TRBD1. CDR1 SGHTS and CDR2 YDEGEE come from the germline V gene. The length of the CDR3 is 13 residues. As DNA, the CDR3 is TGTGCCAGCAGCCGCGACAGGGATCAGTCCCAGCATTTT. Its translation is CASSRDRDQSQHF.

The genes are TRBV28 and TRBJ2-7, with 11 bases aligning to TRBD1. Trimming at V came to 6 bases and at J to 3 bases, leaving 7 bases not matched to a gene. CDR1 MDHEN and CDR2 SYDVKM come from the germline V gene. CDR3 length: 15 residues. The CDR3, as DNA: TGTGCCAGCAGACTCCCCGGGACAGGGGGCTACGAGCAGTACTTC. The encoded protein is CASRLPGTGGYEQYF.

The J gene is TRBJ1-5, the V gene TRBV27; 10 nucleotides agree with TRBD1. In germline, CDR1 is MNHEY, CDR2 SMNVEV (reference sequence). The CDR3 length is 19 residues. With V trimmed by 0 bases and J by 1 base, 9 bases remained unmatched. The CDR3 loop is CASSLSGTGEGISNQPQHF. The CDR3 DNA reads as TGTGCCAGCAGTTTATCCGGGACAGGGGAGGGAATAAGCAATCAGCCCCAGCATTTT.

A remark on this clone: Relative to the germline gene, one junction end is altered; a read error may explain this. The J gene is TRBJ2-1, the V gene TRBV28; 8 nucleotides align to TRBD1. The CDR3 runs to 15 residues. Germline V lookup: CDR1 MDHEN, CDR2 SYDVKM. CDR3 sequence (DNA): TGTGCCAGCAGCTTATACGGACAGGGCGGTAATGAGCAGTTCTTC. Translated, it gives CASSLYGQGGNEQFF. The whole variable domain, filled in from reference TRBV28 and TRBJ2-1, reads DVKVTQSSRYLVKRTGEKVFLECVQDMDHENMFWYRQDPGLGLRLIYFSYDVKMKEKGDIPEGYSVSREKKERFSLILESASTNQTSMYLCASSLYGQGGNEQFFGPGTRLTVL.

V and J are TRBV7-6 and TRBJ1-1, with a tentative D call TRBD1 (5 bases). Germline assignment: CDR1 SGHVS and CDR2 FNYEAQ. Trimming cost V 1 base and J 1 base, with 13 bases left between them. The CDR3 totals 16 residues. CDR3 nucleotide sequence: TGTGCCAGCAGCTTAGGCTTTGGCGGGGGGAACACTGAAGCTTTCTTT. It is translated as CASSLGFGGGNTEAFF.

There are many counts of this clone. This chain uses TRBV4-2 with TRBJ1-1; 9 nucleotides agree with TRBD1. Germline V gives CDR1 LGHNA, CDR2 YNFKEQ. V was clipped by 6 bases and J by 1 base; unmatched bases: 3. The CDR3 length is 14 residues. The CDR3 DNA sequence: TGTGCCAGCAGAACGACAGGGGGGAACACTGAAGCTTTCTTT. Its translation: CASRTTGGNTEAFF.